The 20 T cell receptor beta chains presented below share a single source sample, sequenced in a study of blood T cell repertoires in COVID-19. Produced via immunoSEQ multiplex PCR; TCRdb's table is partial and in-frame only. The table includes under 65,000 clones, 89% detected once. The sample comprised peripheral blood. The receptors derive from a human donor in a cohort sampled during active COVID-19.

The V call is TRBV5-1, the J call TRBJ2-3; possibly TRBD2 for D (5 bases). Between the trimmed V and J ends, which lost 7 bases and 0 bases, there was a span of 12 bases. CDR1 and CDR2 from the germline V gene are SGHRS and YFSETQ. This CDR3 comprises 14 residues. This CDR3 reads CASDSAASTDTQYF. In DNA form, the CDR3 reads TGCGCCAGCGATAGCGCAGCTAGCACAGATACGCAGTATTTT.

This rearrangement joins TRBV7-2 to TRBJ1-6; a possible D gene is TRBD1 (6 bases). CDR1 SGHTA and CDR2 FQGNSA come from the germline V gene. This CDR3 has 13 residues. Trimming shortened V by 8 bases and J by 7 bases, and 12 bases separated the two germline ends. CDR3 loop: CASQQGRNSPLHF. The DNA for the CDR3 is TGTGCCAGCCAACAGGGAAGAAATTCACCCCTCCACTTT.

The V call is TRBV6-2 or TRBV6-3, the J call TRBJ1-1; D is ambiguous. V was shortened by 6 bases and J by 0 bases, with 11 bases between the two germline ends. Germline loops: CDR1 MNHEY, CDR2 SVGEGT. CDR3 length: 14 amino acids. The DNA for the CDR3 is TGTGCCAGCAGCCTCATTGGCATGAACACTGAAGCTTTCTTT. This translates into CASSLIGMNTEAFF.

J is TRBJ1-1 and V is TRBV4-1; 9 nucleotides match TRBD1. The CDR3 extends over 15 amino acids. J lost 1 base, V lost 3 bases, and 3 bases had no gene match. Looked up from germline, CDR1 is MGHRA and CDR2 is YSYEKL. The CDR3 region is CASSQDRGGNTEAFF. In DNA form, the CDR3 reads TGCGCCAGCAGCCAGGACAGGGGAGGGAACACTGAAGCTTTCTTT.

This chain uses TRBV6-2 or TRBV6-3 with TRBJ1-2, with 7 bases lining up with TRBD1. CDR3 size: 14 residues. From germline, CDR1 is MNHEY and CDR2 SVGEGT. With V trimmed by 2 bases and J by 4 bases, 4 bases remained unmatched. CDR3 sequence: CASSYADRTYGYTF. CDR3 sequence (DNA): TGTGCCAGCAGTTACGCGGACAGGACCTATGGCTACACCTTC.

The genes are TRBV19 and TRBJ1-1; 8 bases match TRBD1. Germline V gene lookup returns CDR1 LNHDA and CDR2 SQIVND (reference sequence). With 5 bases clipped from V and 5 bases from J, the junction kept 10 bases outside the gene matches. The CDR3 consists of 15 residues. CDR3 region: CASSGRRTGRTEAFF. CDR3 bases: TGTGCCAGTAGTGGCCGCCGGACAGGGCGAACTGAAGCTTTCTTT.

This chain connects TRBV11-3 to TRBJ1-1; D call uncertain. Germline V lookup: CDR1 SGHNT, CDR2 YENEEA. The V gene lost 1 base and the J gene lost 6 bases, with 9 bases spanning the gap. The CDR3 consists of 13 residues. The CDR3 loop is CASSLVYNAEAFF. Written as DNA, the CDR3 is TGTGCCAGCAGCTTAGTCTATAATGCTGAAGCTTTCTTT.

Turning to this clone: Additional DNA sequences in this sample encode the identical CDR3. The rearrangement uses TRBV11-3 and TRBJ2-3, with TRBD2 matching 8 bases. This CDR3 is built from 14 residues. Germline CDR1 and CDR2: SGHNT and YENEEA. V was pared by 5 bases and J by 6 bases, with 7 bases of the junction left unmatched. CDR3 DNA sequence: TGTGCCAGCAGCCCCAGCGGGAGTGGGGATACGCAGTATTTT. It specifies CASSPSGSGDTQYF.

This rearrangement joins TRBV7-9 to TRBJ2-5; 9 bases align to TRBD1. With V trimmed by 3 bases and J by 3 bases, 5 bases remained unmatched. This CDR3 comprises 15 residues. CDR1 is SEHNR and CDR2 is FQNEAQ in the germline V gene (reference sequence). CDR3 nucleotide sequence: TGTGCCAGCAGCTTGGGACAGGGCGGGGAAGAGACCCAGTACTTC. Translating gives CASSLGQGGEETQYF.

The V and J genes are TRBV18 and TRBJ2-2, with 7 positions matching TRBD2. The junction had 10 bases not matched to a gene; V was cut back by 3 bases and J by 6 bases. The CDR3 covers 16 residues. CDR1 KGHSH and CDR2 LQKENI come from the germline V gene. The CDR3 region has the DNA TGTGCCAGCTCACCTTCACTAGCGAGGGTCGCCGGGGAGCTGTTTTTT. It specifies CASSPSLARVAGELFF.

The chain carries TRBV6-5 and TRBJ1-4; D might be TRBD1 (5 bases). CDR3 length equals 15 residues. Per the germline V gene, CDR1 is MNHEY and CDR2 is SVGAGI. Trimming took 6 bases from V and 5 from J, leaving 16 bases between them. CDR3 DNA: TGTGCCAGCAGGGGCGGACCTTCAGGGAATGAAAAACTGTTTTTT. Translated: CASRGGPSGNEKLFF.

The J gene is TRBJ1-3, the V gene TRBV9; the D gene is possibly TRBD1 (5 bases). Germline V gene data show CDR1 as SGDLS and CDR2 as YYNGEE. V lost 0 bases to trimming and J lost 2 bases, with 12 bases between them. The CDR3 runs 16 residues. CDR3 loop: CASSVVFGGTGNTIYF. CDR3 DNA sequence: TGTGCCAGCAGCGTAGTTTTCGGGGGAACTGGAAACACCATATATTTT. Based on the CDR3 plus reference TRBV9 and TRBJ1-3, the full variable domain is DSGVTQTPKHLITATGQRVTLRCSPRSGDLSVYWYQQSLDQGLQFLIQYYNGEERAKGNILERFSAQQFPDLHSELNLSSLELGDSALYFCASSVVFGGTGNTIYFGEGSWLTVV.

This chain connects TRBV6-5 to TRBJ1-2; D might be TRBD1 (6 bases). Germline V gene lookup returns CDR1 MNHEY and CDR2 SVGAGI. The CDR3 has 14 residues. V lost 6 bases, J lost 7 bases, and 18 bases lay in between. The CDR3 loop reads CASRSWAGDAGYTF. DNA of the CDR3: TGTGCCAGCAGGAGTTGGGCAGGGGACGCTGGCTACACCTTC.

The chain has TRBV6-2 or TRBV6-3 and TRBJ2-1, with TRBD2 as a possible D gene (5 bases). The V gene's germline CDR1 is MNHEY and CDR2 SVGEGT. This CDR3 contains 12 residues. The V gene lost 0 bases and the J gene lost 14 bases, with 11 bases spanning the gap. This chain's CDR3 is CASSYSSRSEFF. Here the CDR3 DNA reads TGTGCCAGCAGTTACTCGAGTCGTAGCGAGTTCTTC.

The chain joins TRBV19 to TRBJ1-1, with TRBD1 matching over 7 bases. The J segment lost 3 bases and the V segment lost 4 bases, leaving 14 bases of the junction unmatched. Germline V gene lookup returns CDR1 LNHDA and CDR2 SQIVND (reference sequence). The CDR3 covers 17 residues. The chain's CDR3 is CASSSRQGIRQDTEAFF. The CDR3 bases are TGTGCCAGTAGTAGCCGACAGGGTATAAGGCAGGACACTGAAGCTTTCTTT.

The chain links TRBV4-2 to TRBJ2-7; weak D call: TRBD1 (6 bases). Looked up from germline, CDR1 is LGHNA and CDR2 is YNFKEQ. CDR3 length: 15 residues. V lost 4 bases and J 6 bases, leaving 19 bases between the germline ends. The DNA for the CDR3 is TGTGCCAGCAGCCGGAACCCAGAGGGGGAGATCGAGCAGTACTTC. Its translation: CASSRNPEGEIEQYF.

The V call is TRBV9, the J call TRBJ2-1; D is perhaps TRBD2 (6 bases). Per germline, CDR1 SGDLS and CDR2 YYNGEE. V lost 3 bases to trimming and J lost 8 bases, with 21 bases between them. The CDR3 has 16 amino acids. CDR3 amino acids: CASSAAPGTGADEQFF. The DNA for the CDR3 is TGTGCCAGCAGCGCTGCTCCCGGGACTGGCGCCGATGAGCAGTTCTTC.

The rearrangement uses TRBV21-1 and TRBJ2-5; TRBD2 is the table's D call and was not checked against the DNA. TRBV21-1 is classified as a pseudogene. The CDR3 is 12 residues long. The CDR3 here is CASSKLYGTQYF. CDR3 DNA sequence: TGTGCCAGCAGCAAGTTGTACGGGACCCAGTACTTC.

The V and J genes are TRBV7-3 and TRBJ2-1, with a weak D call TRBD2 (6 bases). Trimming stripped 2 bases from V and 7 bases from J, with 12 bases between. CDR3 length: 14 residues. CDR1 is SGHTA, CDR2 FQGTGA, per germline. CDR3 nucleotides: TGTGCCAGCAGCTTACAGGCTAGCGCAAATGAGCAGTTCTTC. The encoded protein is CASSLQASANEQFF.

The chain joins TRBV9 to TRBJ2-1; no definite D call. Trimming pared 3 bases from V and 2 bases from J, leaving 9 bases between. The length of the CDR3 is 14 residues. Germline V CDR1 and CDR2: SGDLS, YYNGEE. The chain's CDR3 is CASSAHPAYNEQFF. The CDR3 coding sequence is TGTGCCAGCAGCGCCCACCCAGCCTACAATGAGCAGTTCTTC.